The entry below gives a single T cell receptor (beta chain) sequence along with its context. The sample originates from a study of blood T cell repertoires in COVID-19. Profiling relied on immunoSEQ multiplex PCR, and the TCRdb table lists in-frame clones only, not all of them. There are 65,000 to 70,000 clones in the sample; approximately 86% occur only once, and 1.4% lies in the top ten. CDR3 size: 12 residues. Trimming pared 2 bases from V and 7 bases from J, leaving 7 bases between. Germline CDR1 reads SGHTA; CDR2 reads FQGTGA. The receptor was derived from a woman between 55 and 75 years old with acute or convalescent COVID-19. The V call is TRBV7-3, the J call TRBJ2-3; unclear D gene. The specimen sequenced was peripheral blood. The CDR3 nucleotides read TGTGCCAGCAGCTTATCAGGCTATACGCAGTATTTT. Encoded protein: CASSLSGYTQYF.